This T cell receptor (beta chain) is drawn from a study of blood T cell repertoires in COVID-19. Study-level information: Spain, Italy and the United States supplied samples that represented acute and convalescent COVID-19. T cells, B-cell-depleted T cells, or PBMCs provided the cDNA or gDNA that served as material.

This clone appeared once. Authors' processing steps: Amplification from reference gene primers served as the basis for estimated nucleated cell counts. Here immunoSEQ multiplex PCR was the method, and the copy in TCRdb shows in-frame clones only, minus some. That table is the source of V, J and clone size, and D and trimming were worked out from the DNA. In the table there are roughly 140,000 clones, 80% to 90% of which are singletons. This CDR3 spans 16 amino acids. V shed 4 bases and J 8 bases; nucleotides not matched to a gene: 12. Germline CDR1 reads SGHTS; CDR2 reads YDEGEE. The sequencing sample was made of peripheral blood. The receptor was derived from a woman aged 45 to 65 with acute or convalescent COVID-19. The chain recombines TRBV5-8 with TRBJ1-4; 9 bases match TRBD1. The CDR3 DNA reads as TGTGCCAGCAGCACCACAGGGGGCGCGGTTCGGGAAAAACTGTTTTTT. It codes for CASSTTGGAVREKLFF.